This record concerns one T cell receptor beta chain sequence. Its antigen is currently unknown. This entry is derived from a study of T-cell memory formation after mild COVID-19. The study, taken as a whole, reports: CD4+ contracting clones were found mainly in CM and EM, and CD8+ ones in EMRA. The study found balanced CD4/CD8 in clones contracting day 15 to 85 and a CD4+ lean in later expanders. A subset of responding clones appeared in pre-infection memory, suggesting cross-reactive memory joined.

TCR alpha and TCR beta cDNA libraries carrying sample barcodes and UMIs were produced by 5'RACE using constant-segment primers. TCRdb redid the calling of the 5' RACE reads with MiXCR, one entry per CDR3 protein. There are tens of thousands of distinct CDR3 sequences in the sample; 12% occur only once, and 24% lies in the top ten. Germline lookup yields CDR1 DFQATT and CDR2 SNEGSKA (reference sequence). This CDR3 comprises 12 residues. The germline V and J ends were trimmed by 5 bases and 3 bases, with 10 bases remaining between them. This sequence joins TRBV20-1 and TRBJ1-1; D is perhaps TRBD1 (5 bases). The receptor's source is a man aged 18 to 30 who had mild COVID-19 (a few samples of this study predate the infection). Cell type and time point are not known. The sample taken for sequencing was PBMCs or a T cell subset sorted from them (not recorded which). The CDR3 protein is CSAAQVDTEAFF. CDR3 bases: TGCAGTGCTGCACAGGTAGACACTGAAGCTTTCTTT.